A single sample is the source of the 8 T cell receptor beta chains below, sequenced in a study of CD8+ T cells in alopecia areata. Time point specified: mouse skin 6 weeks after grafting, around onset of hair loss. Following extraction, RNA underwent reverse transcription to cDNA, which served as the sequencing template. Clones were read by immunoSEQ multiplex PCR, and TCRdb kept only the in-frame ones, dropping some. There are 4,500 to 7,000 clones in the sample, none observed a single time. Sequences were derived from skin, sampled at week 6. The origin of the receptors is a C3H/HeJ mouse with alopecia areata. The mouse strain carries the MHC haplotype H2-k.

Comments on this clone: All gene names here are mouse names. The read comes to an end 4 residues before the CDR3 does, leaving the germline J gene to fill in the end. The chain couples TRBV19 to TRBJ2-1; 8 bases are shared with TRBD1. Germline-derived CDR1 and CDR2 are FNHDT and SITEND (reference sequence). This CDR3 spans 16 amino acids. The V and J ends lost 5 bases and 0 bases, in that order; junction bases with no gene match: 7. The CDR3 bases that were read are TGTGCCAGCAGCCCCGGGACAGGTTATAACTATGCT. Translating gives CASSPGTGYNYA. The whole CDR3 sequence is CASSPGTGYNYAEQFF. The entire variable domain, with the rest obtained from reference TRBV19 and TRBJ2-1, is as follows: GGIITQTPKFLIGQEGQKLTLKCQQNFNHDTMYWYRQDSGKGLRLIYYSITENDLQKGDLSEGYDASREKKSSFSLTVTSAQKNEMAVFLCASSPGTGYNYAEQFFGPGTRLTVL.

This clone was counted ten times or more. Any gene name here is a mouse gene name. The missing CDR3 end, 4 residues past where the read stops, is filled in from the germline J gene. The chain recombines TRBV13-2 with TRBJ2-5; a weak D match, TRBD1 (6 bases). Germline CDR1 NNHNN, CDR2 SYGAGS (reference sequence). The CDR3 contains 16 residues. V lost 2 bases and J lost 0, with 13 bases in between. The CDR3 bases that were read are TGTGCCAGCGGTGAGTCCGGGACACCTAACCAAGAC. Translated: CASGESGTPNQD. The complete CDR3 sequence is CASGESGTPNQDTQYF.

The sample holds many counts of this clone. The genes and germline here are from mouse. The read ends 4 residues shy of where the CDR3 ends; the end is completed using the germline J gene. The chain carries TRBV13-3 and TRBJ2-7; 8 bases map to TRBD2. This CDR3 region has 13 residues. The V and J ends lost 2 bases and 3 bases, in that order; junction bases with no gene match: 1. Germline V gives CDR1 NNHDY, CDR2 SYVADS. CDR3 in amino acids: CASSDWGVYEQYF. The sequenced CDR3 bases are TGTGCCAGCAGTGACTGGGGGGTCTAT.

A note on this clone: Gene names are mouse gene names. The sequenced fragment ends 4 residues before the CDR3 boundary, so the rest is inferred from the germline J gene. The chain links TRBV12-1 to TRBJ2-7; 7 bases align to TRBD2. CDR1 is SGHSN, CDR2 HYEKVE, per germline. The CDR3 runs 13 residues. The CDR3 sequence is CASSPPLGNEQYF. The covered CDR3 bases are TGTGCCAGCTCTCCCCCACTGGGGAAT.

In this sample, this clone turned up a few times. Here the gene names and germline are mouse. Read coverage stops 4 residues before the CDR3 terminus; the germline J gene supplies the remainder. This chain joins TRBV13-3 and TRBJ2-4, with 8 bases that match TRBD2. The J segment lost 1 base and the V segment lost 2 bases, leaving 3 bases of the junction unmatched. This CDR3 comprises 15 residues. The germline gives CDR1 NNHDY, CDR2 SYVADS. The CDR3 loop is CASSDWGEGQNTLYF. CDR3 bases read: TGTGCCAGCAGTGACTGGGGGGAAGGTCAAAAC.

This clone was observed at least ten times. The gene names here belong to mouse. Coverage ceases 4 residues before the CDR3 finishes, and the germline J gene fills in the end. V gene TRBV19 combines with J gene TRBJ1-1; possible D gene TRBD1, 6 bases. Germline CDR1 FNHDT, CDR2 SITEND (reference sequence). The CDR3 consists of 15 residues. The CDR3 bases that were read are TGTGCCAGCAGTATAGGGGCTGGGGGGGCGCGA. This translates into CASSIGAGGAR. The full CDR3 sequence reads CASSIGAGGAREVFF.

A remark on this clone: The gene symbols are mouse symbols. The missing CDR3 end, 4 residues past where the read stops, is filled in from the germline J gene. V and J are TRBV13-2 and TRBJ2-7; 7 nucleotides line up with TRBD2. The CDR3 contains 13 residues. Germline-derived CDR1 and CDR2 are NNHNN and SYGAGS (reference sequence). Incomplete CDR3 DNA: TGTGCCAGCGGTGATGGGGGGGGTTAT. It codes for CASGDGGGY. The whole CDR3 protein is CASGDGGGYEQYF.

This clone was seen many times. Gene names are mouse gene names. The read stops 4 residues short of the end of the CDR3; the missing end is completed from the germline J gene. This chain joins TRBV19 and TRBJ2-4; 10 bases map to TRBD2. This CDR3 comprises 14 residues. Germline V gives CDR1 FNHDT, CDR2 SITEND (reference sequence). With V trimmed by 4 bases and J by 3 bases, 2 bases remained unmatched. This chain's CDR3 is CASSRDWGQNTLYF. The sequenced CDR3 bases are TGTGCCAGCAGTCGGGACTGGGGCCAAAAC.